This entry describes one T cell receptor beta chain. According to the study, genomic DNA was the template for TCR beta VDJ and CDR3 profiling. TCRdb called the reads again in MiXCR, with one record for every CDR3 protein. The sample gives 350,000 to 450,000 distinct CDR3 sequences, 55% to 75% of which show up once; around 4% is in the top ten. The J segment lost 7 bases and the V segment lost 3 bases, leaving 6 bases of the junction unmatched. This CDR3 has 14 residues. Per the germline V gene, CDR1 is MNHEY and CDR2 is SMNVEV (reference sequence). This record comes from a study of CD8+CD57+ T cells in acquired aplastic anemia. Study-level background: Reads per healthy sample averaged around 9.9 million (CD4+) and 11.0 million (CD8+).

The chain couples TRBV27 to TRBJ1-2; 9 bases map to TRBD1. The material sequenced was sorted CD4+, CD8+, or CD8+CD57+ T cells (not recorded which) from PBMCs. The receptor's source is a human donor in good health, serving as a control. CDR3 residues: CASSFGTGMCGYTF. The DNA for the CDR3 is TGTGCCAGCAGTTTCGGGACAGGGATGTGTGGCTACACCTTC.